Listed below are T cell receptor beta chains from one sample, sequenced in a study of T cell responses to AZD1222 COVID-19 vaccine. TCRdb keeps only in-frame clones here, not all; method: immunoSEQ multiplex PCR. The sample includes 180,000 or so clones, 90% to 95% of them seen just once. The material was peripheral blood, obtained 28 days after the second AZD1222 dose. Receptors originate from an adult who received the AZD1222 COVID-19 vaccine. Both conserved end residues are trimmed from each CDR3. Size is omitted from some rows. Given values are once, few, many or a class for expanded clones.

v_call	clone_size	cdr3_length	j_call	cdr3_aa
TRBV7-3	once	13	TRBJ2-1	ASSWIAGGRNEQF
TRBV7-9	.	13	TRBJ1-6	ASSYRESYNSPLH
TRBV6-5	.	11	TRBJ2-5	ASGRAPRETQY
TRBV7-8	.	13	TRBJ2-2	ASAPGGSNTGELF
TRBV6-2/TRBV6-3	.	12	TRBJ2-7	ASSPARSREQQY
TRBV30	few	12	TRBJ1-2	AWSRVLNNYGYT
TRBV19	once	13	TRBJ2-7	ASSTRGQGAYEQY
TRBV6-1	.	11	TRBJ1-1	ASSEQPNTEAF
TRBV2	.	14	TRBJ2-1	ASRPTSGRNYNEQF
TRBV7-9	.	14	TRBJ2-1	ASSSWGGPRNNEQF
TRBV6-1	.	15	TRBJ2-7	ASSEREKGFRTYEQY
TRBV7-3	.	12	TRBJ1-1	ASSLGSRNTEAF
TRBV6-6	.	12	TRBJ2-5	ASGWSGREETQY
TRBV7-7	.	11	TRBJ2-7	ASSPRLAAEQY
TRBV10-1	.	15	TRBJ2-7	ASSDQPGGACYYEQY
TRBV7-3	.	12	TRBJ2-7	ASSLSTGPYEQY
TRBV3-1/TRBV3-2	.	15	TRBJ2-2	ASSQGRLAGNTGELF
TRBV2	.	13	TRBJ2-4	ASSGQGAAKNIQY
TRBV5-8	.	15	TRBJ2-7	ASSLSGPARFIYEQY
TRBV6-2/TRBV6-3	.	14	TRBJ1-2	ASSSKRDLANYGYT
TRBV27	.	15	TRBJ1-6	ASSQRTVLPYNSPLH
TRBV4-2	.	11	TRBJ2-1	ASSQDEYNEQF
TRBV7-8	.	11	TRBJ1-5	ASSLLGAQPQH
TRBV6-5	.	11	TRBJ2-2	ASRRAGTGELF
TRBV6-1	.	12	TRBJ2-7	ASSEGGYPGEQY
TRBV10-1	.	12	TRBJ2-7	AKGGQPSVSEQY
TRBV2	.	12	TRBJ2-2	ASNSPGSAGELF
TRBV2	.	10	TRBJ1-2	ASGGQEEGYT
TRBV9	.	14	TRBJ1-5	ASSGGTGGSGQPQH
TRBV5-4	.	13	TRBJ2-7	ASSFGGTGSYEQY
TRBV6-5	few	12	TRBJ1-6	ASSYRGQGSPLH
TRBV7-8	.	13	TRBJ2-7	ASSLGTASAYEQY
TRBV6-5	.	11	TRBJ2-5	AIAQGWQETQY
TRBV18	.	15	TRBJ2-4	ASSTKVTGATKNIQY
TRBV29-1	.	12	TRBJ2-5	SVGFTGGQETQY
TRBV4-2	.	11	TRBJ2-7	ASSQDVTYEQY
TRBV27	.	11	TRBJ1-1	ASRGAMNTEAF
TRBV19	.	12	TRBJ2-7	ASSIGVVGYEQY
TRBV2	.	12	TRBJ1-1	ASIHGRRVAEAF
TRBV4-3	.	13	TRBJ1-2	ASSQDSGHFGGNT
TRBV3-1/TRBV3-2	.	12	TRBJ2-5	ASSQDNSWETQY
TRBV7-9	.	11	TRBJ2-3	ASSLAITDTQY
TRBV12-3/TRBV12-4	.	10	TRBJ2-5	ASSFRAETQY
TRBV4-1	.	14	TRBJ1-2	ASSHLRALLRGGYT
TRBV5-1	once	15	TRBJ2-6	ASSVTTGISGANVLT
TRBV7-9	.	12	TRBJ1-2	ASSLEGINYGYT
TRBV19	.	10	TRBJ1-1	ASKSGATEAF
TRBV5-6	.	9	TRBJ2-1	ASSLVVEQF
TRBV5-6	.	14	TRBJ2-5	ASTLLTGTAQETQY
TRBV6-1	.	13	TRBJ1-1	ASSEIDDRNTEAF
TRBV7-2	.	13	TRBJ2-7	ASSLSPLAGNEQY
TRBV18	.	14	TRBJ1-2	ASSPPRAQASYGYT
TRBV18	.	14	TRBJ1-3	ASSPGTAAIGNTIY
TRBV29-1	.	12	TRBJ1-4	SVEPDRAGEKLF
TRBV6-5	.	13	TRBJ2-1	ASSQHPGDYNEQF